These 6 T cell receptor beta chains were all obtained from the same sample, sequenced in a study of regulatory and conventional T cells in RAG deficiency. Assay: immunoSEQ multiplex PCR; the TCRdb copy retains only in-frame clones and omits some. Here the sample spans approximately 7,000 clones, around 91% being singletons. Regulatory T cells were sorted from blood as CD4+ CD25-high CD127-low cells. The same sample was also used in a study of regulatory T cells. That work contributes: The primer mix had 52 TRBV and 13 TRBJ primers.

The sequencing sample was made of CD127- CD25+ CD4+ Tregs sorted from blood. Receptors originate from a human donor in good health.

The genes are TRBV11-3 and TRBJ2-3; 12 positions match TRBD1. CDR1 SGHNT and CDR2 YENEEA come from the germline V gene. The CDR3 consists of 16 residues. The J segment lost 4 bases and the V segment lost 4 bases, leaving 6 bases of the junction unmatched. In DNA, the CDR3 is TGTGCCAGCAGCTCCCGCGGGACAGGGGGCGCAGATACGCAGTATTTT. Its protein product is CASSSRGTGGADTQYF.

The gene calls are TRBV5-1 and TRBJ2-2, with TRBD2 identical over 7 bases. Unmatched junction bases numbered 5, after V lost 2 bases and J lost 1 base. The CDR3 runs to 16 residues. Germline CDR1 reads SGHRS; CDR2 reads YFSETQ. CDR3 sequence (DNA): TGCGCCAGCAGCTTCCTTTCGGGGGGGAACACCGGGGAGCTGTTTTTT. Translating it yields CASSFLSGGNTGELFF.

The chain carries TRBV4-1 and TRBJ2-1, with a tentative D call TRBD1 (6 bases). The CDR3 has 17 residues. CDR1 is MGHRA and CDR2 is YSYEKL in the germline V gene. Trimming took off 5 bases at V and 8 bases at J, with 25 bases between the two ends. In nucleotides, the CDR3 is TGCGCCAGCAGCACTGACCTGGGGGCCCTTATTTTCGATGAGCAGTTCTTC. It specifies CASSTDLGALIFDEQFF.

This chain uses TRBV5-4 with TRBJ2-7; D possibly corresponds to TRBD2 (6 bases). Germline V gene data show CDR1 as SGHNT and CDR2 as YYREEE (reference sequence). CDR3 length: 16 amino acids. Trimming cost V 5 bases and J 3 bases, with 21 bases left between them. The DNA of the CDR3 is TGTGCCAGCAGGGCCCCAAACCAAGGAGGGTACTACGAGCAGTACTTC. Translation: CASRAPNQGGYYEQYF.

This chain links TRBV7-9 with TRBJ2-7, with D perhaps matching TRBD2 (6 bases). V lost 4 bases and J 0 bases, leaving 10 bases between the germline ends. Germline V gene sequence: CDR1 SEHNR, CDR2 FQNEAQ (reference sequence). The CDR3 contains 14 residues. The CDR3 coding sequence is TGTGCCAGCAGCTCCCGGGGGAGCTCCTACGAGCAGTACTTC. As protein: CASSSRGSSYEQYF.

The rearrangement links TRBV5-1 to TRBJ2-5; 7 bases line up with TRBD2. The CDR3 has 14 amino acids. Looked up from germline, CDR1 is SGHRS and CDR2 is YFSETQ. The trim removed 3 bases at V and 5 bases at J, leaving 7 bases unmatched. DNA for the CDR3: TGCGCCAGCAGCTCCGGACTAGACGTTGAGACCCAGTACTTC. It yields the protein CASSSGLDVETQYF.